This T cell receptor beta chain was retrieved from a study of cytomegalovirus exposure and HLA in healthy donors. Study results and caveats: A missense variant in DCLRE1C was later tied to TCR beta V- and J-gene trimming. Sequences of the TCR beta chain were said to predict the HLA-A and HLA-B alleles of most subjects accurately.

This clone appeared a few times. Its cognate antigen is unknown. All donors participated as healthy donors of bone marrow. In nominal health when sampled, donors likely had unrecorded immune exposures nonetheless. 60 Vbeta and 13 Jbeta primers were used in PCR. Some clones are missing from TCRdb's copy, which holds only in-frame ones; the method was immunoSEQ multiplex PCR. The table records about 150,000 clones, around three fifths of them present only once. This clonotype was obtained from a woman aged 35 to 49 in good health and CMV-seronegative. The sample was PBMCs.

The CDR3 reads CASSLRVAGATDTQYF. Written as DNA, the CDR3 is TGCGCCAGCAGCCTAAGAGTAGCGGGGGCCACAGATACGCAGTATTTT. The chain links TRBV4-1 to TRBJ2-3; 9 positions agree with TRBD2. Germline CDR1 is MGHRA and CDR2 is YSYEKL. The V and J ends lost 4 bases and 2 bases, in that order; junction bases with no gene match: 7. CDR3 length equals 16 residues.